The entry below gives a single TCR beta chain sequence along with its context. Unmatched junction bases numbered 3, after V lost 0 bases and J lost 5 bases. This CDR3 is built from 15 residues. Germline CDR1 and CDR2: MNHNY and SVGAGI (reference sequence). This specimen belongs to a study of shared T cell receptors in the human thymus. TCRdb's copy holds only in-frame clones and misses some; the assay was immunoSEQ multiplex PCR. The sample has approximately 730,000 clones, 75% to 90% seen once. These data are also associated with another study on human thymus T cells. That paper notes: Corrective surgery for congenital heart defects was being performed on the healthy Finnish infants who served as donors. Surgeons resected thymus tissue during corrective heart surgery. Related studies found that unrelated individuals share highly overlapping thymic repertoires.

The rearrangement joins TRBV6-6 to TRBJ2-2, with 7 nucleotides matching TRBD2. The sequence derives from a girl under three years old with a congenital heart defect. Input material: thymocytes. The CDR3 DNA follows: TGTGCCAGCAGTTACTCCCCAGCGGGGACCGGGGAGCTGTTTTTT. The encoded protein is CASSYSPAGTGELFF.